The 23 T cell receptor beta chains below all came from one sample that was sequenced in a study of blood T cell repertoires in COVID-19. Method: immunoSEQ multiplex PCR; TCRdb's copy keeps in-frame clones and lacks some. Altogether about 240,000 clones are present, roughly 86% being singletons, with the ten largest covering 2.5% to 3.5%. The specimen was PBMCs or T cells enriched from blood (not recorded which). These TCRs come from a woman aged 40 to 55 with acute COVID-19.

The chain carries TRBV7-9 and TRBJ1-1; D gene unclear. Germline CDR1 is SEHNR and CDR2 is FQNEAQ (reference sequence). The CDR3 contains 13 residues. Trimming shortened V by 3 bases and J by 4 bases, and 9 bases separated the two germline ends. The CDR3 loop is CASSLEFITEAFF. CDR3 nucleotides: TGTGCCAGCAGCTTGGAGTTTATCACTGAAGCTTTCTTT.

This chain joins TRBV4-2 and TRBJ1-3, with 7 bases matching TRBD1. The CDR3 totals 17 residues. V was pared by 2 bases and J by 1 base, with 8 bases of the junction left unmatched. Germline CDR1 and CDR2: LGHNA and YNFKEQ. CDR3 region: CASSQPDRELSGNTIYF. The CDR3 region has the DNA TGTGCCAGCAGCCAACCAGACAGGGAGCTTTCTGGAAACACCATATATTTT.

V is TRBV5-1 and J is TRBJ2-7; maybe TRBD1 (6 bases). CDR3 size: 14 residues. Germline values: CDR1 SGHRS, CDR2 YFSETQ. V was shortened by 4 bases and J by 5 bases, with 16 bases between the two germline ends. CDR3: CASSPIQGSHEQYF. The CDR3, as DNA: TGCGCCAGCAGCCCCATACAGGGTTCCCACGAGCAGTACTTC.

V and J are TRBV19 and TRBJ1-1; possibly TRBD1 for D (5 bases). V lost 2 bases and J lost 3, with 7 bases in between. Germline V gives CDR1 LNHDA, CDR2 SQIVND (reference sequence). The CDR3 loop spans 13 amino acids. CDR3 in amino acids: CASSIQGDTEAFF. CDR3 bases: TGTGCCAGTAGTATACAGGGTGACACTGAAGCTTTCTTT.

The J gene is TRBJ1-5, the V gene TRBV24-1; 11 bases map to TRBD1. The CDR3 has 16 amino acids. V gave up 7 bases and J gave up 7 bases; unmatched junction bases: 11. Germline-derived CDR1 and CDR2 are KGHDR and SFDVKD. The CDR3 coding sequence is TGTGCCACCAGCGACCGAGGACAGGGGGCTGGGCAGCCCCAGCATTTT. This translates into CATSDRGQGAGQPQHF.

The chain combines TRBV11-2 with TRBJ2-1; D perhaps matches TRBD2 (6 bases). Germline CDR1 is SGHAT and CDR2 is FQNNGV. The CDR3 consists of 14 residues. Trimming removed 5 bases from V and 10 bases from J, with 18 bases in between. The CDR3 region has the DNA TGTGCCAGCAGCCATCGTACAAATGGGGGGGAGCAGTTCTTC. Protein: CASSHRTNGGEQFF.

This clone was recorded a few times. The chain links TRBV9 to TRBJ2-5, with 12 bases identical to TRBD2. Trimming cost V 0 bases and J 2 bases; bases outside gene matches: 5. Germline V lookup: CDR1 SGDLS, CDR2 YYNGEE. The CDR3 runs 17 residues. CDR3 in DNA: TGTGCCAGCAGCGTAGCTCTTACTAGCGGGGGGCAAGAGACCCAGTACTTC. This encodes CASSVALTSGGQETQYF.

The V call is TRBV6-6, the J call TRBJ1-2; D is unclear. CDR3 length: 15 amino acids. V was clipped by 5 bases and J by 0 bases, with 13 bases between them. CDR1 and CDR2 (germline): MNHNY, SVGAGI (reference sequence). CDR3 protein: CASSPREPANYGYTF. CDR3 coding DNA: TGTGCCAGCAGTCCCCGGGAACCAGCTAACTATGGCTACACCTTC.

The genes are TRBV5-1 and TRBJ2-3; 10 nucleotides align to TRBD2. J gave up 8 bases and V 3 bases, and 9 bases lay outside the gene matches. The CDR3 totals 15 residues. Germline V gene lookup returns CDR1 SGHRS and CDR2 YFSETQ. This CDR3 reads CASSSLAGAPGTQYF. The CDR3 DNA sequence: TGCGCCAGCAGCTCTCTAGCGGGGGCACCGGGTACGCAGTATTTT.

The chain is built from TRBV11-3 and TRBJ1-6, with 8 nucleotides matching TRBD1. V was pared by 3 bases and J by 9 bases, with 4 bases of the junction left unmatched. The CDR3 sequence is 14 residues long. In germline, CDR1 is SGHNT, CDR2 YENEEA. The CDR3 is CASSFQGAGSPLHF. CDR3 DNA: TGTGCCAGCAGCTTTCAGGGGGCTGGTTCACCCCTCCACTTT.

The chain links TRBV18 to TRBJ2-1, with 8 bases lining up with TRBD2. The V and J ends lost 0 bases and 2 bases, in that order; junction bases with no gene match: 9. The CDR3 sequence is 18 residues long. Germline V lookup: CDR1 KGHSH, CDR2 LQKENI. In nucleotides, the CDR3 is TGTGCCAGCTCACCACCCAGGTCAGCGGGGGTCCCCTACAATGAGCAGTTCTTC. This codes for CASSPPRSAGVPYNEQFF.

J is TRBJ2-3 and V is TRBV7-8, with 7 positions matching TRBD2. V trimming: 5 bases; J trimming: 2 bases; junction bases outside the gene matches: 10. Germline loops: CDR1 SGHVS, CDR2 FQNEAQ. CDR3 length: 16 residues. CDR3 sequence: CASSGGRLADTDTQYF. CDR3 nucleotide sequence: TGTGCCAGCAGCGGGGGGAGGCTAGCGGACACAGATACGCAGTATTTT.

Here the CDR3 reads CASKSGSTSNEQFF. The CDR3 region has the DNA TGTGCCAGTAAAAGCGGGAGCACAAGCAATGAGCAGTTCTTC. The chain joins TRBV9 to TRBJ2-1; 8 bases are a match to TRBD2. CDR3 length: 14 amino acids. V lost 8 bases to trimming and J lost 6 bases; unmatched junction nucleotides: 10. From germline, CDR1 is SGDLS and CDR2 YYNGEE. The whole variable domain, remainder taken from reference TRBV9 and TRBJ2-1, is DSGVTQTPKHLITATGQRVTLRCSPRSGDLSVYWYQQSLDQGLQFLIQYYNGEERAKGNILERFSAQQFPDLHSELNLSSLELGDSALYFCASKSGSTSNEQFFGPGTRLTVL.

As regards this clone: The sample holds other DNA sequences that translate to the same CDR3. CDR3 residues: CASSLGGYNEQFF. In nucleotides, the CDR3 is TGTGCCAGCAGCTTGGGAGGATACAATGAGCAGTTCTTC. The chain joins TRBV5-4 to TRBJ2-1; D not certain. The CDR3 runs 13 residues. V lost 0 bases and J 4 bases, leaving 5 bases between the germline ends. From germline, CDR1 is SGHNT and CDR2 YYREEE (reference sequence).

This chain connects TRBV11-1 to TRBJ2-1; TRBD1 might be the D (5 bases). V was clipped by 4 bases and J by 4 bases, with 14 bases between them. Germline V gene data show CDR1 as SGHAT and CDR2 as FQDESV (reference sequence). The CDR3 is made up of 15 amino acids. CDR3: CASSSNIRAYNEQFF. The CDR3 bases are TGTGCCAGCAGCTCCAACATCAGGGCTTACAATGAGCAGTTCTTC.

The chain employs TRBV7-8 and TRBJ2-3; 8 bases fit TRBD1. This CDR3 is built from 15 residues. Germline V CDR1 and CDR2: SGHVS, FQNEAQ. The junction had 8 bases not matched to a gene; V was cut back by 6 bases and J by 3 bases. CDR3 region: CASSPDRGLTDTQYF. The CDR3 DNA follows: TGTGCCAGCAGTCCCGACAGGGGCCTTACAGATACGCAGTATTTT.

In the case of this clone: One junction end disagrees with the germline gene, perhaps due to a read error. V usage is TRBV5-5 and J usage is TRBJ1-2, with 10 bases that match TRBD1. Germline loops: CDR1 SGHKS, CDR2 YYEKEE (reference sequence). The CDR3 has 13 residues. CDR3 sequence reads: CASRLDRGAGYTF. The CDR3 nucleotides are TGTGCCAGCAGATTGGACAGGGGGGCCGGCTACACCTTC.

This clone was seen a few times. This chain uses TRBV7-6 with TRBJ1-1; TRBD1 matches 7 bases. The V gene's germline CDR1 is SGHVS and CDR2 FNYEAQ. The CDR3 extends over 17 amino acids. The V gene end was trimmed by 4 bases and the J gene end by 1 base; junction bases not matched to a gene: 12. The CDR3 region is CASSYRQGGVENTEAFF. The CDR3, as DNA: TGTGCCAGCAGCTACAGACAGGGCGGGGTGGAGAACACTGAAGCTTTCTTT. Combining the CDR3 with reference TRBV7-6 and TRBJ1-1 gives the whole variable domain GAGVSQSPRYKVTKRGQDVALRCDPISGHVSLYWYRQALGQGPEFLTYFNYEAQQDKSGLPNDRFSAERPEGSISTLTIQRTEQRDSAMYRCASSYRQGGVENTEAFFGQGTRLTVV.

The chain has TRBV30 and TRBJ2-2; 7 nucleotides line up with TRBD2. Germline values: CDR1 GTSNPN, CDR2 SVGIG (reference sequence). The CDR3 extends over 12 amino acids. V was clipped by 7 bases and J by 9 bases; unmatched bases: 8. CDR3 region: CAFDGGSWELFF. In DNA form, the CDR3 reads TGTGCCTTCGACGGCGGGAGTTGGGAGCTGTTTTTT.

The gene calls are TRBV29-1 and TRBJ2-7; TRBD1 matches 8 bases. With V trimmed by 7 bases and J by 4 bases, 9 bases remained unmatched. The CDR3 sequence is 13 residues long. From germline, CDR1 is SQVTM and CDR2 ANQGSEA. In nucleotides, the CDR3 is TGCAGCGCTGTGACAGGGGCCTTTTACGAGCAGTACTTC. Residues: CSAVTGAFYEQYF.

V gene TRBV7-9 combines with J gene TRBJ2-1, with TRBD1 matching over 9 bases. The CDR3 is made up of 19 amino acids. V lost 4 bases and J lost 0; bases outside the gene matches: 13. In germline, CDR1 is SEHNR, CDR2 FQNEAQ (reference sequence). The CDR3 reads CASSSPDRGAASSYNEQFF. CDR3 nucleotide sequence: TGTGCCAGCAGCTCACCGGACAGGGGCGCTGCTAGCTCCTACAATGAGCAGTTCTTC. Using reference TRBV7-9 and TRBJ2-1 for the parts outside the CDR3, the full variable domain is DTGVSQNPRHKITKRGQNVTFRCDPISEHNRLYWYRQTLGQGPEFLTYFQNEAQLEKSRLLSDRFSAERPKGSFSTLEIQRTEQGDSAMYLCASSSPDRGAASSYNEQFFGPGTRLTVL.

DNA for the CDR3: TGTGCCAGCAGCCAGGAGGTAGGGCGCAATCAGCCCCAGCATTTT. Its translation: CASSQEVGRNQPQHF. This rearrangement joins TRBV3-1 (or the pseudogene TRBV3-2) to TRBJ1-5, with D unclear. Germline lookup yields CDR1 LGHDT and CDR2 YNNKEL (reference sequence). V was trimmed by 3 bases and J by 2 bases, leaving 11 bases between them. This CDR3 region has 15 residues.

V gene TRBV19 combines with J gene TRBJ2-3, with D possibly matching TRBD2 (6 bases). From germline, CDR1 is LNHDA and CDR2 SQIVND (reference sequence). The CDR3 covers 15 residues. V was clipped by 7 bases and J by 0 bases, with 14 bases between them. CDR3 sequence reads: CASTPGLFSTDTQYF. The CDR3 DNA is TGTGCCAGTACCCCGGGACTGTTCAGCACAGATACGCAGTATTTT.